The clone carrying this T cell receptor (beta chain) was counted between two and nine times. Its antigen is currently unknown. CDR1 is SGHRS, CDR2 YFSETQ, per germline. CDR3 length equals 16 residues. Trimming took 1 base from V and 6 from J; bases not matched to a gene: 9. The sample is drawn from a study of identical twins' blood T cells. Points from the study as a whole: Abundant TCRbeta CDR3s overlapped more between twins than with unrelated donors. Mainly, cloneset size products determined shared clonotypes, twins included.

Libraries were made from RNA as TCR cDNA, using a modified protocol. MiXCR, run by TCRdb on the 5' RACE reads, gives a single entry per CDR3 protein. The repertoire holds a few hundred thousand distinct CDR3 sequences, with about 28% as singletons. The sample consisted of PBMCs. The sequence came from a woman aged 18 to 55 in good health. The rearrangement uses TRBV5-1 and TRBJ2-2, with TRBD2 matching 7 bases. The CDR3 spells CASSLYRGRVPGELFF. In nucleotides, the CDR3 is TGCGCCAGCAGCTTGTACCGCGGGAGAGTCCCCGGGGAGCTGTTTTTT. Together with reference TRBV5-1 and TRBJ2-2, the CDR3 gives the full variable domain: KAGVTQTPRYLIKTRGQQVTLSCSPISGHRSVSWYQQTPGQGLQFLFEYFSETQRNKGNFPGRFSGRQFSNSRSEMNVSTLELGDSALYLCASSLYRGRVPGELFFGEGSRLTVL.